Following are 27 T cell receptor beta chains from one sample sequenced in a study of beta chain features in type 1 diabetes. Expressed TCRB transcripts were sequenced because the isolated RNA had all been reverse transcribed beforehand. The data were produced by immunoSEQ multiplex PCR, yet TCRdb's version contains in-frame clones alone and is incomplete. The table has 200,000 to 250,000 clones, over 9.5% seen once. The source material was naive CD4+ T cells from blood. The receptors come from a young woman in good health.

This clone was seen a handful of times. The chain has TRBV18 and TRBJ1-2; 7 nucleotides line up with TRBD1. Looked up from germline, CDR1 is KGHSH and CDR2 is LQKENI. Trimming at V came to 3 bases and at J to 0 bases, leaving 7 bases not matched to a gene. The length of the CDR3 is 16 residues. DNA of the CDR3: TGTGCCAGCTCACCTGAGCGGACAGGCACTAACTATGGCTACACCTTC. Protein sequence: CASSPERTGTNYGYTF. Complete variable domain (other parts from reference TRBV18 and TRBJ1-2): NAGVMQNPRHLVRRRGQEARLRCSPMKGHSHVYWYRQLPEEGLKFMVYLQKENIIDESGMPKERFSAEFPKEGPSILRIQQVVRGDSAAYFCASSPERTGTNYGYTFGSGTRLTVV.

This clone was picked up a small number of times. The gene calls are TRBV2 and TRBJ2-5, with D perhaps matching TRBD2 (5 bases). Trimming took off 4 bases at V and 4 bases at J, with 10 bases between the two ends. Germline loops: CDR1 SNHLY, CDR2 FYNNEI. The CDR3 loop spans 13 amino acids. CDR3 loop: CASSGGVGETQYF. For the CDR3, the DNA is TGTGCCAGCAGTGGGGGAGTTGGAGAGACCCAGTACTTC.

The V gene is TRBV11-2, the J gene TRBJ2-6, with unresolved D. The CDR3 runs 18 residues. Per the germline V gene, CDR1 is SGHAT and CDR2 is FQNNGV. V was pared by 5 bases and J by 2 bases, with 19 bases between. The CDR3 loop reads CASSPLKTFGAGANVLTF. The DNA for the CDR3 is TGTGCCAGCAGCCCTTTGAAGACATTCGGCGCTGGGGCCAACGTCCTGACTTTC.

This clone has more than one count but fewer than ten. This chain uses TRBV2 with TRBJ2-7; 7 nucleotides agree with TRBD1. Germline CDR1 and CDR2: SNHLY and FYNNEI. Losses at the gene ends were 6 bases for V and 5 bases for J; bases not matched to a gene: 4. The CDR3 is 12 amino acids. The CDR3 bases are TGTGCCAGCAGGGGGGACAGCAACGAGCAGTACTTC. Its translation is CASRGDSNEQYF.

Here the CDR3 DNA reads TGTGCCATCAAGGGACGGACAGGGGGCGAGGCTGGCTACACCTTC. Amino acids: CAIKGRTGGEAGYTF. The chain combines TRBV10-3 with TRBJ1-2; 11 positions match TRBD1. The CDR3 sequence is 15 residues long. J gave up 7 bases and V 7 bases, and 11 bases lay outside the gene matches. Germline V gene lookup returns CDR1 ENHRY and CDR2 SYGVKD.

This clone turned up a few times. The gene calls are TRBV6-5 and TRBJ2-3; D is perhaps TRBD1 (5 bases). From germline, CDR1 is MNHEY and CDR2 SVGAGI. The length of the CDR3 is 13 residues. V dropped 2 bases and J dropped 4 bases, with 7 bases sitting between them. The CDR3 here is CASSYPGSDTQYF. CDR3 in DNA: TGTGCCAGCAGTTACCCAGGGTCAGATACGCAGTATTTT.

The chain carries TRBV6-1 and TRBJ2-5, with 9 bases aligning to TRBD2. The germline V gene has CDR1 MNHNS and CDR2 SASEGT. CDR3 length: 17 residues. After removal of 1 base from V and 3 bases from J, the junction contained 9 bases not matched to a gene. The CDR3 region is CASSEELAGSVKETQYF. Written as DNA, the CDR3 is TGTGCCAGCAGTGAAGAACTAGCGGGTTCGGTTAAAGAGACCCAGTACTTC.

This clone was detected only a few times. The chain uses TRBV18 and TRBJ1-1; the match to TRBD1 covers 7 bases. The CDR3 spans 16 residues. The germline gives CDR1 KGHSH, CDR2 LQKENI. The ends lost 1 base at V and 4 bases at J; junction bases unmatched: 9. This CDR3 reads CASSPLNHRGTTEAFF. For the CDR3, the DNA is TGTGCCAGCTCACCACTCAACCACAGGGGAACCACTGAAGCTTTCTTT.

This chain connects TRBV6-5 to TRBJ2-5; maybe TRBD2 (7 bases). Trimming took 7 bases from V and 2 from J, leaving 17 bases between them. The CDR3 runs to 15 residues. Germline CDR1 reads MNHEY; CDR2 reads SVGAGI. The CDR3 DNA sequence: TGTGCCAGCACTCCCCGGGGGGCGCGTCAAGAGACCCAGTACTTC. It specifies CASTPRGARQETQYF.

This clone has more than one count but fewer than ten. The V call is TRBV5-1, the J call TRBJ2-5, with 12 bases that match TRBD2. V shed 4 bases, J shed 4 bases, and the junction held 5 bases outside the gene matches. The CDR3 has 15 residues. In germline, CDR1 is SGHRS, CDR2 YFSETQ. CDR3 protein: CASSETSGRGETQYF. The DNA of the CDR3 is TGCGCCAGCAGCGAGACTAGCGGGAGAGGAGAGACCCAGTACTTC.

This clone showed up just a few times. This chain uses TRBV7-6 with TRBJ1-6; D possibly corresponds to TRBD1 (6 bases). This CDR3 spans 15 amino acids. V shed 3 bases and J shed 9 bases, with 15 bases lying between them. Germline loops: CDR1 SGHVS, CDR2 FNYEAQ. CDR3 coding DNA: TGTGCCAGCAGCTTGGCCAGGGGTGTAGGTTCACCCCTCCACTTT. Protein: CASSLARGVGSPLHF.

The chain employs TRBV9 and TRBJ2-3; tentative D call: TRBD2 (6 bases). CDR1 is SGDLS, CDR2 YYNGEE, per germline. The length of the CDR3 is 14 residues. Trimming removed 4 bases from V and 6 bases from J, with 15 bases in between. CDR3 region: CASSKGGSGDTQYF. DNA of the CDR3: TGTGCCAGCAGCAAAGGAGGGTCCGGGGATACGCAGTATTTT.

This clone was recorded at least ten times. The chain carries TRBV9 and TRBJ2-1; D ambiguous. This CDR3 comprises 13 residues. Trimming removed 3 bases from V and 10 bases from J, with 14 bases in between. Germline V gives CDR1 SGDLS, CDR2 YYNGEE. CDR3 loop: CASSGPLVGEQFF. The CDR3, as DNA: TGTGCCAGCAGCGGGCCCCTCGTGGGCGAGCAGTTCTTC.

This chain uses TRBV7-8 with TRBJ1-4; TRBD1 might be the D (5 bases). CDR3 size: 14 residues. Trimming stripped 0 bases from V and 3 bases from J, with 5 bases between. Germline-derived CDR1 and CDR2 are SGHVS and FQNEAQ. The CDR3 spells CASSLAGANEKLFF. The DNA of the CDR3 is TGTGCCAGCAGCTTAGCAGGGGCTAATGAAAAACTGTTTTTT.

This clone came up a few times. This chain links TRBV30 with TRBJ1-2; weak D call: TRBD1 (5 bases). The CDR3 is 14 residues long. V lost 3 bases, J lost 1 base, and 12 bases lay in between. Germline CDR1 GTSNPN, CDR2 SVGIG (reference sequence). DNA of the CDR3: TGTGCCTGGAGGGACCAGGGCAGTAACTATGGCTACACCTTC. As protein: CAWRDQGSNYGYTF.

This clone was counted a single time. The rearrangement links TRBV7-3 to TRBJ2-2, with D unclear. In germline, CDR1 is SGHTA, CDR2 FQGTGA. V lost 2 bases to trimming and J lost 1 base, with 8 bases between them. This CDR3 comprises 15 residues. The CDR3 sequence: CASSLYAGNTGELFF. The DNA of the CDR3 is TGTGCCAGCAGCTTATATGCAGGGAACACCGGGGAGCTGTTTTTT.

In this sample, this clone turned up many times. This sequence joins TRBV30 and TRBJ2-4; TRBD2 matches at 11 bases. J lost 2 bases, V lost 0 bases, and 9 bases had no gene match. There are 18 residues in the CDR3. CDR1 and CDR2 from the germline V gene are GTSNPN and SVGIG (reference sequence). The CDR3 DNA is TGTGCCTGGAGTGTATTAGCGGGAGGGCCGAGAACCAAAAACATTCAGTACTTC. Protein product: CAWSVLAGGPRTKNIQYF.

The CDR3 is CASSSGLAEYNEQFF. In DNA form, the CDR3 reads TGCGCCAGCAGCTCGGGACTAGCGGAGTACAATGAGCAGTTCTTC. The genes are TRBV5-1 and TRBJ2-1; TRBD2 matches at 11 bases. CDR1 and CDR2 (germline): SGHRS, YFSETQ. Losses at the gene ends were 3 bases for V and 4 bases for J; bases not matched to a gene: 3. The CDR3 runs 15 residues. The whole variable domain, filled in from reference TRBV5-1 and TRBJ2-1, reads KAGVTQTPRYLIKTRGQQVTLSCSPISGHRSVSWYQQTPGQGLQFLFEYFSETQRNKGNFPGRFSGRQFSNSRSEMNVSTLELGDSALYLCASSSGLAEYNEQFFGPGTRLTVL.

A few counts support this clone. The chain recombines TRBV5-1 with TRBJ2-1; TRBD2 aligns across 11 bases. This CDR3 is built from 16 residues. The germline V gene has CDR1 SGHRS and CDR2 YFSETQ. The junction had 8 bases not matched to a gene; V was cut back by 1 base and J by 8 bases. The CDR3 spells CASSLIVAGGQDEQFF. The CDR3 DNA is TGCGCCAGCAGCTTGATTGTAGCGGGGGGGCAAGATGAGCAGTTCTTC.

V and J are TRBV4-1 and TRBJ2-1; 8 bases align to TRBD2. Germline CDR1 MGHRA, CDR2 YSYEKL. This CDR3 has 14 amino acids. The trim removed 4 bases at V and 10 bases at J, leaving 9 bases unmatched. The CDR3 DNA sequence: TGCGCCAGCAGCCTTATCGGGGGGGCGGGGGAGCAGTTCTTC. Translating it yields CASSLIGGAGEQFF.

With regard to this clone: Other nucleotide sequences in the sample specify the same CDR3. The rearrangement joins TRBV5-1 to TRBJ2-5; the D is unclear. CDR1 and CDR2 from the germline V gene are SGHRS and YFSETQ. The CDR3 is 11 amino acids. Deletions cut 4 bases from V and 2 bases from J, with 3 bases between. CDR3 DNA sequence: TGCGCCAGCAGCACTCAAGAGACCCAGTACTTC. Translating gives CASSTQETQYF.

The chain combines TRBV5-1 with TRBJ2-7; 7 nucleotides align to TRBD1. The germline CDR1 and CDR2 sequences are SGHRS and YFSETQ. This CDR3 is built from 13 residues. The V segment lost 5 bases and the J segment 5 bases; nucleotides outside the gene matches: 7. The CDR3 protein is CASRVQGIHEQYF. As DNA, the CDR3 is TGCGCCAGCAGAGTACAGGGGATCCACGAGCAGTACTTC.

This clone occurred a few times. The chain joins TRBV9 to TRBJ2-7; tentative D call: TRBD1 (5 bases). The CDR3 consists of 14 residues. CDR1 is SGDLS, CDR2 YYNGEE, per germline. The V gene lost 3 bases and the J gene lost 1 base, with 11 bases spanning the gap. The CDR3 here is CASSANRLSYEQYF. CDR3 coding DNA: TGTGCCAGCAGCGCGAACAGGCTATCCTACGAGCAGTACTTC.

This clone turned up a few times. This chain links TRBV20-1 with TRBJ2-1; no firm D call. Germline V CDR1 and CDR2: DFQATT, SNEGSKA (reference sequence). The CDR3 consists of 11 residues. V was shortened by 5 bases and J by 7 bases, with 9 bases between the two germline ends. In DNA form, the CDR3 reads TGCAGTGCTTCCCTAGGAAATGAGCAGTTCTTC. It encodes CSASLGNEQFF.

This clone came up a few times. The same CDR3 can be traced to other DNA sequences in this sample. The chain carries TRBV7-2 and TRBJ2-7; no clear D. Germline values: CDR1 SGHTA, CDR2 FQGNSA. V was clipped by 1 base and J by 6 bases, with 7 bases between them. The CDR3 covers 12 residues. This chain's CDR3 is CASSLERSEQYF. The CDR3 bases are TGTGCCAGCAGCTTAGAGAGGAGCGAGCAGTACTTC.

The rearrangement joins TRBV6-5 to TRBJ1-1; possibly TRBD1 for D (6 bases). CDR1 is MNHEY and CDR2 is SVGAGI in the germline V gene. This CDR3 has 13 amino acids. Trimming removed 6 bases from V and 11 bases from J, with 19 bases in between. The chain's CDR3 is CASSHRTAGEAFF. CDR3 bases: TGTGCCAGCAGCCACCGGACAGCGGGGGAGGCTTTCTTT.

This rearrangement joins TRBV9 to TRBJ1-3, with D tentatively TRBD1 (6 bases). CDR1 is SGDLS and CDR2 is YYNGEE in the germline V gene. This CDR3 comprises 16 residues. The ends were cut back, 4 bases at V and 0 bases at J, with 14 bases in the middle. CDR3 sequence reads: CASSPGQILSGNTIYF. CDR3 nucleotides: TGTGCCAGCAGCCCCGGACAGATTCTCTCTGGAAACACCATATATTTT.